The entry below describes one T cell receptor beta chain. Its target is not known. Clones were read by immunoSEQ multiplex PCR, and TCRdb kept only the in-frame ones, dropping some. The sample has more than 2,000,000 clones, more than 85% seen once; the top ten hold under 0.45%. This specimen comes from a study of shared clonotypes between healthy human individuals. Subsets obtained from CD4+ cells comprised CD45RA+ naive and CD45RA-negative memory cells. CDR3 length: 15 residues. V dropped 4 bases and J dropped 8; count of bases not matched to a gene: 10. CDR1 is SGDLS, CDR2 YYNGEE, per germline. Study observations and caveats: The low donor count limited represented genetic and exposure-history diversity. Against clonotypes common to all four donors, non-shared ones had lower generation probabilities.

The source is a man between 18 and 35 years old in good health. Some clones in this sample may be carry-over from other donors' samples. The rearrangement joins TRBV9 to TRBJ1-2, with TRBD1 matching 11 bases. Sequencing was performed on naive CD4+ T cells from PBMCs. Subset specified: CD45RA+ positively selected. This CDR3 reads CASSTRTGGVSGYTF. The CDR3 nucleotides read TGTGCCAGCAGCACGAGGACAGGGGGCGTGAGCGGCTACACCTTC.